This T cell receptor (beta chain) was found in a study of blood T cell repertoires in COVID-19. The wider study: Sources were T cells, B-cell-depleted T cells, or PBMCs; the material itself was cDNA or gDNA.

The CDR3 runs 13 residues. CDR1 and CDR2 from the germline V gene are SQVTM and ANQGSEA. The V and J ends lost 5 bases and 4 bases, in that order; junction bases with no gene match: 7. This clone was picked up one time. Using immunoSEQ multiplex PCR, the repertoire was profiled, and TCRdb retains in-frame clones only, with some absent. The table lists around 210,000 clones, approximately 85% of them singletons. The origin of this receptor is a man aged 50 or older with COVID-19, enrolled during active disease. Sequences were obtained from peripheral blood. The V call is TRBV29-1, the J call TRBJ2-5; 7 nucleotides agree with TRBD2. CDR3: CSVIPGGLETQYF. As DNA, the CDR3 is TGCAGCGTTATACCCGGGGGGTTAGAGACCCAGTACTTC.